Sequencing of this T cell receptor (beta chain) was carried out in a study of early T cells in non-severe SARS-CoV-2 infection. The study's findings and limits: VDJdb matching, biased toward anti-spike CD8 responses, missed private and CD4 specificities.

This clonotype was picked up many times. Its antigen is as yet unknown. This CDR3 is built from 12 residues. CDR1 SGHTA and CDR2 FQGNSA come from the germline V gene. The V end was cut by 5 bases, the J end by 6 bases, with 9 bases between. Unique molecular identifiers tagged individual cDNA molecules. TCRdb redid the calling of the 5' RACE reads with MiXCR, one entry per CDR3 protein. The profile shows approximately 50,000 distinct CDR3 sequences, 7.5% to 10% of them singletons. This TCR came from an adult who was a healthcare worker with PCR-confirmed SARS-CoV-2 infection or an uninfected control (not recorded which). The material sequenced was whole blood. V usage is TRBV7-2 and J usage is TRBJ2-3; D is ambiguous. In DNA form, the CDR3 reads TGTGCCAGCAGCCTCCCCGGGGATACGCAGTATTTT. Encoded protein: CASSLPGDTQYF.